This is a list of T cell receptor beta chains from one sample in a study of shared clonotypes between healthy human individuals. The table came from immunoSEQ multiplex PCR; TCRdb's copy has only in-frame clones and leaves some out. The data hold about 510,000 clones, with approximately 79% observed a single time. The sequenced material came from PBMCs. These receptors all stem from a middle-aged woman in good health. Some clones in this sample may be carry-over from other donors' samples. Both conserved end residues are part of each CDR3. The D gene is left open where the match is weak. Clone size is shown for a subset of rows, as once, few, many or a class of expanded clone.

d_call	j_call	clone_size	v_call	cdr3_aa	cdr3_nt
NA	TRBJ1-1	NA	TRBV18	CASSPENTEAFF	TGTGCCAGCTCACCGGAGAACACTGAAGCTTTCTTT
NA	TRBJ2-7	NA	TRBV18	CASSESYEQYF	TGTGCCAGCTCAGAGTCCTACGAGCAGTACTTC
NA	TRBJ1-1	many	TRBV30	CAWTESGYAEAFF	TGTGCCTGGACCGAATCGGGGTACGCTGAAGCTTTCTTT
TRBD2	TRBJ2-2	NA	TRBV7-3	CASSARGGGNTGELFF	TGTGCCAGCAGCGCCCGGGGGGGCGGGAACACCGGGGAGCTGTTTTTT
TRBD1	TRBJ1-6	NA	TRBV4-3	CASSQEGPGGVHPLHF	TGCGCCAGCAGCCAAGAGGGGCCAGGGGGAGTTCACCCCCTCCACTTT
NA	TRBJ1-2	NA	TRBV5-6	CASSLVNGADYGYTF	TGTGCCAGCAGCTTGGTGAACGGGGCAGACTATGGCTACACCTTC
TRBD1	TRBJ1-1	NA	TRBV28	CASSPRTGRTEAFF	TGTGCCAGCAGTCCCCGGACAGGGCGGACTGAAGCTTTCTTT
TRBD2	TRBJ2-1	few	TRBV12-5	CASGLVQSGGPAEQFF	TGTGCTAGTGGTTTGGTACAGTCGGGAGGGCCGGCTGAGCAGTTCTTC
NA	TRBJ1-1	NA	TRBV19	CASSNWDWMNTEAFF	TGTGCCAGTAGTAACTGGGATTGGATGAACACTGAAGCTTTCTTT
NA	TRBJ1-1	NA	TRBV20-1	CSVLEAFF	TGCAGTGTTCTTGAAGCTTTCTTT
NA	TRBJ2-7	NA	TRBV10-1	CASSSPNSYEQYF	TGCGCCAGCAGTTCCCCGAACTCCTACGAGCAGTACTTC
NA	TRBJ2-7	NA	TRBV9	CASSTRPSSEAYEQYF	TGTGCCAGCAGCACGCGACCCTCTAGCGAGGCCTACGAGCAGTACTTC
NA	TRBJ2-1	many	TRBV4-3	CASSQVLRANEQFF	TGCGCCAGCAGCCAAGTTCTTAGAGCCAATGAGCAGTTCTTC
NA	TRBJ2-7	NA	TRBV28	CAVTGEIYEQYF	TGTGCTGTGACAGGTGAAATCTACGAGCAGTACTTC